This TCR beta chain was sequenced during a study of blood T cell repertoires in COVID-19. Trimming removed 4 bases from V and 2 bases from J, with 18 bases in between. The germline CDR1 and CDR2 sequences are SGHVS and FQNEAQ. This CDR3 has 17 amino acids. This table comes from immunoSEQ multiplex PCR, and its TCRdb copy is limited to in-frame clones, with some not included. The sample includes roughly 150,000 clones, 65% to 90% of them seen just once. The sample was peripheral blood. The TCR was taken from a woman in her forties or fifties with acute or convalescent COVID-19. V gene TRBV7-8 combines with J gene TRBJ1-5; a possible D gene is TRBD1 (5 bases). CDR3 sequence reads: CASSSMGGGGGNQPQHF. CDR3 coding DNA: TGTGCCAGCAGCTCGATGGGGGGAGGTGGGGGCAATCAGCCCCAGCATTTT. Looking up the rest from reference TRBV7-8 and TRBJ1-5 gives the full variable domain: GAGVSQSPRYKVAKRGQDVALRCDPISGHVSLFWYQQALGQGPEFLTYFQNEAQLDKSGLPSDRFFAERPEGSVSTLKIQRTQQEDSAVYLCASSSMGGGGGNQPQHFGDGTRLSIL.